This T cell receptor (beta chain) came from a study of cytomegalovirus exposure and HLA in healthy donors (dated by TCRdb to 2015 to 2018). Some background on the complete study: In an earlier analysis of under 600 of the donors, under 300 Gb of sequence data and approximately 100 million unique TCR beta sequences from roughly 200 million T cells were reported. The number of donors typed differed by locus, with about 620-630 for A, B, C, DRB1 and DQB1, about 500 for DQA1, over 600 for DPA1, and under 490 for DPB1. Class I and class II HLA loci were covered by the typing at four-digit resolution. Among about 400 genotyped donors of the cohort, an average of around 250,000 unique TCR beta nucleotide sequences was sequenced per donor, of which approximately 18% were non-productive. Several DR-DQ haplotypes were handled as single units for association and clustering, since linkage in the cohort was strong. The study was designed to test whether signatures of past pathogen exposure could be identified by cataloging public T cell receptors. The T cell repertoires of several hundred subjects were profiled by immunosequencing and related to cytomegalovirus serostatus. In addition to the first cohort of 666 subjects, a separate validation cohort of some 120 different subjects was used. A later genetic analysis took genome-wide SNP genotypes for about 65% of the roughly 670 donors and used that subset as a discovery cohort. Of the approximately 400 genotyped donors, 81% fell in the genetic ancestry cluster associated with self-reported Caucasian donors. The study combined high-throughput TCR immunosequencing, statistical association of individual TCRs with disease status, and machine learning to predict cytomegalovirus infection status. In the later analysis, no new phenotypic data were used to find candidate immune exposures; instead, reliance was placed on TCR beta sequences and their occurrence across donors. An earlier analysis of several hundred of the donors applied high-throughput TCR beta sequencing to assess whether each TCR beta V gene segment acted as functional or pseudogenic. An early release that covered about 640 HLA-typed donors contained approximately 300 gigabases of sequencing data and roughly 84 million unique TCR sequences. To study patterns of TCR occurrence, a later analysis re-analyzed previously published TCR beta repertoires from more than 550 donors and added high-resolution HLA genotyping. Donor age, sex, ethnicity and CMV serostatus were compiled alongside the repertoire data. Every discovery cohort repertoire had been produced on one sequencing platform. Study-wide conclusions, independent of this receptor: Only TCR beta chains were sequenced in this cohort, and the absence of alpha or paired-chain data limited detectable features. Immune exposure information for the cohort was limited to CMV serostatus. Strong co-occurrence of HLA alleles, especially DR and DQ, made assigning TCR associations to individual alleles difficult. In a later analysis, HLA-associated TCR beta chains showed more clonal expansion and lower generation probabilities than non-associated chains that were equally common. Because the 87-base-pair reads could not distinguish some IMGT-functional V segments, including TRBV6-2 and TRBV6-3, those segments were excluded. The authors suggested that the approach could potentially be extended to other disease states and immunological phenotypes. A cluster of highly shared sequence variants was judged likely to be a technical artifact of the sequencing pipeline. According to a later genetic analysis, donors in an Asian-associated ancestry cluster had fewer N-insertions in productive TCRs than the roughly 670-donor mean. In a later analysis, the rate of TCR association differed among HLA loci, with DRB1 alleles having the most associated TCRs and HLA-C alleles having the fewest. Roughly 15 rarely observed V segments, including chromosome 9 orphons, were excluded from the earlier analysis of about 600 of the donors because counts were too low. A later analysis reported that several top co-occurrence clusters appeared linked to parvovirus B19, influenza, CMV and Epstein-Barr virus. In vitro tests confirmed that a few of the cytomegalovirus-associated TCR beta chains recognize cytomegalovirus antigens. Broadly in line with IMGT annotations, most TCR beta V segments showed up in productive rearrangements about 87% or about 30% of the time in an earlier analysis of roughly 590 of the donors. At a false discovery rate of 0.05, a later analysis linked roughly 17,000 TCR beta sequences to specific HLA alleles. Most TCR sequences were observed very rarely across donors, whereas some public TCRs were present in many individuals. The study gave a list of over 150 TCR beta chains associated with cytomegalovirus. The classifier was reported to diagnose cytomegalovirus status with high specificity and sensitivity in both the original and validation cohorts. A further reported finding was that TCR beta sequences accurately predicted the HLA-A and HLA-B alleles for most subjects in the first cohort. Most CMV-associated TCR beta chains appeared to be HLA-restricted in a later analysis, and the HLA associations seemed to be driven largely by CMV exposure. The presence/absence analyses assumed that sequencing depth was roughly uniform across donors, and that assumption may not be true. Because HLA typing was unavailable for some donors at each locus, only the typed subset was used in association tests. A later genetic analysis associated a missense DCLRE1C variant with V-gene and J-gene trimming of TCR beta chains, and an independent cohort replicated the association. Correlated functional status among segregating V segments might reflect linkage disequilibrium, but an unknown experimental factor could not be ruled out.

The library was obtained by the immunoSEQ multiplex PCR assay. For the multiplex PCR, a mixture combining 60 forward primers for TCR Vbeta segments and 13 reverse primers for TCR Jbeta segments was used. A multiplex PCR assay on genomic DNA amplified the CDR3 region of rearranged TCR beta genes. Amplified TCR beta libraries were sequenced as 87-base-pair reads on the Illumina HiSeq System. For the original study's pipeline: Across the 670 or so repertoires, a later analysis counted around 80 million unique TCR beta chains, 9 million to 14 million of which were shared by at least two donors. Raw reads were error-corrected and collapsed into unique sequences by a nearest-neighbor algorithm in which closely related sequences were merged to remove PCR and sequencing errors. V, D and J gene segments were assigned by aligning CDR3 sequences to IMGT reference sequences. Each retained sequence needed at least a six-nucleotide match to both a V gene segment and a J gene segment. A rearrangement was called productive if the CDR3 had no stop codons and remained in frame with V and J, and every other rearrangement was called non-productive. Following IMGT convention, CDR3 was defined as the stretch from the second conserved V-encoded cysteine up to the conserved J-encoded phenylalanine. The earlier analysis of 587 of the donors excluded any sequence lacking an unambiguous match to a single V gene segment. An earlier analysis of 450 to 650 of the donors called V segments functional above 56.7% productive rearrangements and segregating when the between-donor standard deviation exceeded 5%. A statistical classification framework was built to diagnose cytomegalovirus status from the catalog of TCR beta chain sequences. In a later analysis, V and J genes were assigned by comparing TCR nucleotide sequences against IMGT/GENE-DB human TR gene sequences. The TCRdist pipeline was used in a later analysis to assign CDR3 sequences and most-parsimonious VDJ recombination scenarios. In a later analysis, every TCR beta chain was defined by the combination of its CDR3 amino acid sequence and its V-gene family, and reads without a unique V-gene family were dropped. A later analysis removed 450 to 600 highly shared, low-generation-probability nucleotide sequences to deal with suspected cross-contamination and a sequencing artifact. In a later analysis, a clonal expansion index for each public chain was calculated from normalized within-repertoire ranks of inferred template counts. A later analysis computed generation probabilities with a VDJ recombination model fitted to out-of-frame rearrangements, and checked the results against IGoR. In a later analysis, TCR-TCR, TCR-HLA and TCR-CMV co-occurrence was scored with hypergeometric tests, and a repertoire-size bias correction was applied to TCR pairs. In a later analysis, false discovery rates were estimated by permuting HLA or CMV assignments 20 times. In a later analysis, co-occurring TCRs were grouped with DBSCAN, and TCRdist sequence similarity was added when clustering was performed within HLA-allele-positive subsets. For co-occurrence clustering, repertoires with fewer than 30,000 or more than 120,000 public chains were excluded, along with roughly five repertoires with anomalous nucleotide sharing. TCRdb re-hosts the immuneACCESS table, in-frame sequences only. Its copies lack some clones; in the studies checked, an unresolved V gene accounts for under half of them, and the cause for the rest is not known. The V and J calls and clone size are taken from that table; D and trimming were inferred from the DNA. Recorded for this sample are around 130,000 clones; over 75% of them occurred a single time. In total, the top ten clones hold over 1.5% of the sample.

In total, about 650 healthy bone marrow donors made up the cohort. Cohort members were all nominally healthy when sampled, although unrecorded immune exposures were likely present. The donor tested CMV seronegative, placing the donor among the 352 seronegative members of the cohort. Each donor provided a peripheral blood sample, and peripheral blood mononuclear cells were used for TCR beta sequencing. The Qiagen DNeasy Blood Extraction Kit was used to extract genomic DNA from the blood cell samples. A remark on this clone: The specificity of this receptor is unknown. Base-call qualities are not available, and no considerably larger clone is one nucleotide away.

V is reduced by 5 bases and J by 9 bases, leaving a spacing of 22 bases between them. As encoded in the germline V gene, CDR1 is SGHAT while CDR2 is FQNNGV. The CDR3 runs 15 amino acids, cysteine and phenylalanine included. Only CDR3 DNA remains: 45 bases, in frame from the first base. Sequenced sample: PBMCs. The clonotype was recovered from a man aged 40-49 years in good health and CMV-seronegative. In this chain, TRBV11-2 is recombined with TRBJ1-1; TRBD1 is possibly the D segment (5 matching bases). The DNA reads as follows: TGTGCCAGCAGCCTAGCAATCGGGGGGAGGGAGAAAGCTTTCTTT. Its amino acids are CASSLAIGGREKAFF.